A single sample is the source of the 20 T cell receptor beta chains below, sequenced in a study of OX40 agonist ivuxolimab in advanced cancers. Some clones are missing from TCRdb's copy, which holds only in-frame ones; the method was immunoSEQ multiplex PCR. The sample holds fewer than 60,000 clones, 90% to 95% seen once. This specimen was CD4+ or CD8+ T cells sorted from blood, taken in a trial of the OX40 agonist ivuxolimab. The receptors shown here come from an adult with an advanced solid tumor such as melanoma, head and neck, liver or kidney cancer.

V and J are TRBV11-3 and TRBJ1-1; D not resolved. Trimming took 0 bases from V and 5 from J, leaving 7 bases between them. Germline V CDR1 and CDR2: SGHNT, YENEEA. The CDR3 is made up of 13 amino acids. The CDR3 nucleotides read TGTGCCAGCAGCTTAGACAGAAGGACTGAAGCTTTCTTT. This translates into CASSLDRRTEAFF.

V is TRBV19 and J is TRBJ2-6, with D possibly TRBD1 on 5 matching bases. The V gene lost 5 bases and the J gene lost 6 bases, with 23 bases spanning the gap. CDR3 length equals 18 residues. CDR1 LNHDA and CDR2 SQIVND come from the germline V gene (reference sequence). CDR3 sequence: CASSAYTSRVFVANVLTF. CDR3 nucleotides: TGTGCCAGTAGTGCCTACACCTCCAGGGTTTTCGTGGCCAACGTCCTGACTTTC. Combining the CDR3 with reference TRBV19 and TRBJ2-6 gives the whole variable domain DGGITQSPKYLFRKEGQNVTLSCEQNLNHDAMYWYRQDPGQGLRLIYYSQIVNDFQKGDIAEGYSVSREKKESFPLTVTSAQKNPTAFYLCASSAYTSRVFVANVLTFGAGSRLTVL.

This rearrangement joins TRBV5-1 to TRBJ2-1; TRBD2 agrees at 11 bases. The V gene end was trimmed by 3 bases and the J gene end by 10 bases; junction bases not matched to a gene: 6. Germline CDR1 SGHRS, CDR2 YFSETQ. The CDR3 is 14 residues long. As DNA, the CDR3 is TGCGCCAGCAGCTCGGGACTAGCGGACTTAGAGCAGTTCTTC. Protein: CASSSGLADLEQFF.

This clone was recorded a few times. The V and J genes are TRBV10-1 and TRBJ2-7; either TRBD1 or TRBD2 may supply D (5 bases each). The germline V gene has CDR1 WNHNN and CDR2 SYGVQD (reference sequence). The CDR3 runs to 13 residues. V dropped 4 bases and J dropped 9 bases, with 16 bases sitting between them. CDR3 nucleotides: TGCGCCAGCAGTGCCGGGACCGACCTTGGGCAGTACTTC. Protein product: CASSAGTDLGQYF.

In its sample, this clone was seen once. This chain connects TRBV9 to TRBJ2-7, with D perhaps TRBD1 (6 bases). Trimming shortened V by 4 bases and J by 3 bases, and 17 bases separated the two germline ends. The CDR3 is 15 residues long. The germline V gene encodes CDR1 SGDLS and CDR2 YYNGEE. DNA for the CDR3: TGTGCCAGCAGCTCCAGGGGTGATACCTACTACGAGCAGTACTTC. Translation gives CASSSRGDTYYEQYF.

The rearrangement joins TRBV6-1 to TRBJ1-6; the D is unclear. This CDR3 spans 13 amino acids. The ends were cut back, 3 bases at V and 6 bases at J, with 6 bases in the middle. Germline assignment: CDR1 MNHNS and CDR2 SASEGT. CDR3 coding DNA: TGTGCCAGCAGTGAGAACGGTAATTCACCCCTCCACTTT. The encoded protein is CASSENGNSPLHF.

The genes are TRBV5-1 and TRBJ2-5; a weak D match, TRBD1 (8 bases). V lost 3 bases and J lost 6, with 18 bases in between. The CDR3 is made up of 15 amino acids. Germline CDR1 is SGHRS and CDR2 is YFSETQ. The CDR3 reads CASSSGGQVIQTQYF. The DNA of the CDR3 is TGCGCCAGCAGCTCGGGGGGACAGGTGATACAGACCCAGTACTTC.

V is TRBV10-1 and J is TRBJ2-5; D is unclear. The CDR3 runs to 13 residues. Deletions cut 3 bases from V and 1 base from J, with 6 bases between. The germline V gene has CDR1 WNHNN and CDR2 SYGVQD (reference sequence). The CDR3 DNA follows: TGCGCCAGCAGTGAAGGCGGCCAAGAGACCCAGTACTTC. Its protein is CASSEGGQETQYF.

CDR3 protein: CAISERLGALNQPQHF. The CDR3 region has the DNA TGTGCCATCAGTGAAAGATTAGGGGCCCTCAATCAGCCCCAGCATTTT. The rearrangement joins TRBV10-3 to TRBJ1-5, with D possibly TRBD1 on 5 matching bases. V dropped 3 bases and J dropped 3 bases, with 15 bases sitting between them. There are 16 residues in the CDR3. Germline V CDR1 and CDR2: ENHRY, SYGVKD.

The chain joins TRBV5-5 to TRBJ2-2; perhaps TRBD2 as D (6 bases). The V gene's germline CDR1 is SGHKS and CDR2 YYEKEE (reference sequence). The CDR3 runs 15 residues. Trimming cost V 4 bases and J 5 bases, with 15 bases left between them. CDR3 DNA: TGTGCCAGCAGCCTACTGTCGGCGGGAACCGGGGAGCTGTTTTTT. Its protein product is CASSLLSAGTGELFF.

The V and J genes are TRBV4-1 and TRBJ2-5; the D gene could be TRBD1 or TRBD2 (5 bases each). CDR1 is MGHRA, CDR2 YSYEKL, per germline. Trimming pared 1 base from V and 6 bases from J, leaving 21 bases between. CDR3 length: 17 amino acids. The CDR3 sequence: CASSQGSVMRGRQTQYF. The CDR3 DNA reads TGCGCCAGCAGCCAAGGGTCGGTGATGAGGGGAAGGCAGACCCAGTACTTC.

The chain carries TRBV7-8 and TRBJ2-5; maybe TRBD2 (6 bases). The CDR3 consists of 12 residues. The V gene lost 4 bases and the J gene lost 11 bases, with 14 bases spanning the gap. Germline V lookup: CDR1 SGHVS, CDR2 FQNEAQ. CDR3 sequence: CASSSGLREQYF. The CDR3 nucleotides are TGTGCCAGCAGCTCAGGGCTTCGGGAGCAGTACTTC. Drawing the rest from reference TRBV7-8 and TRBJ2-5, the complete variable domain is GAGVSQSPRYKVAKRGQDVALRCDPISGHVSLFWYQQALGQGPEFLTYFQNEAQLDKSGLPSDRFFAERPEGSVSTLKIQRTQQEDSAVYLCASSSGLREQYFGPGTRLLVL.

The chain uses TRBV6-5 and TRBJ2-7, with 7 bases fitting TRBD2. V was clipped by 5 bases and J by 5 bases; unmatched bases: 9. This CDR3 contains 14 residues. The germline gives CDR1 MNHEY, CDR2 SVGAGI. CDR3 in amino acids: CASSNPWGGNEQYF. The CDR3, as DNA: TGTGCCAGCAGTAATCCCTGGGGGGGGAACGAGCAGTACTTC.

The chain is built from TRBV4-1 and TRBJ1-2, with D perhaps TRBD1 (5 bases). Trimming took off 0 bases at V and 9 bases at J, with 17 bases between the two ends. The CDR3 is 15 amino acids. In germline, CDR1 is MGHRA, CDR2 YSYEKL. The CDR3 reads CASSQEGREVVSYTF. The CDR3 region has the DNA TGCGCCAGCAGCCAAGAGGGCAGGGAGGTTGTGAGCTACACCTTC.

This chain uses TRBV5-1 with TRBJ1-5; D unclear. This CDR3 comprises 14 residues. V was cut by 0 bases and J by 4 bases, with 8 bases left in between. The germline CDR1 and CDR2 sequences are SGHRS and YFSETQ. CDR3 region: CASSLGSVNQPQHF. CDR3 bases: TGCGCCAGCAGCTTGGGATCTGTGAATCAGCCCCAGCATTTT.

The chain recombines TRBV9 with TRBJ2-1; the D is unclear. There are 14 residues in the CDR3. The V and J ends lost 0 bases and 4 bases respectively, with 8 bases between them. The germline V gene encodes CDR1 SGDLS and CDR2 YYNGEE. DNA for the CDR3: TGTGCCAGCAGCGTAGCCCTGGCTTACAATGAGCAGTTCTTC. It specifies CASSVALAYNEQFF.

This sequence joins TRBV2 and TRBJ2-5, with 12 bases matching TRBD1. Judging by the DNA end, TRBJ2-7 fits better; the J call may be wrong. The length of the CDR3 is 13 residues. Germline assignment: CDR1 SNHLY and CDR2 FYNNEI. The CDR3 DNA reads as TGTGCCAGCACGGGACAGGGGGCATCCGAGCAGTACTTC. This gives the protein CASTGQGASEQYF.

The chain links TRBV9 to TRBJ1-1; no reliable D call. Trimming shortened V by 0 bases and J by 1 base, and 10 bases separated the two germline ends. Germline V gene sequence: CDR1 SGDLS, CDR2 YYNGEE. This CDR3 has 15 residues. The CDR3 loop is CASSVAITENTEAFF. CDR3 nucleotide sequence: TGTGCCAGCAGCGTAGCTATCACTGAGAACACTGAAGCTTTCTTT.

The V gene is TRBV7-8, the J gene TRBJ2-2; D remains unclear. The germline gives CDR1 SGHVS, CDR2 FQNEAQ. The CDR3 is 15 amino acids. V was shortened by 0 bases and J by 8 bases, with 13 bases between the two germline ends. CDR3 residues: CASSLAMGTAGELFF. In DNA form, the CDR3 reads TGTGCCAGCAGCTTAGCGATGGGCACCGCTGGGGAGCTGTTTTTT.

The chain joins TRBV7-8 to TRBJ2-1; 11 positions match TRBD2. The CDR3 has 19 residues. Germline CDR1 and CDR2: SGHVS and FQNEAQ. J lost 5 bases, V lost 1 base, and 13 bases had no gene match. CDR3 in amino acids: CASSLGLAGGRSPHNEQFF. The DNA of the CDR3 is TGTGCCAGCAGCTTAGGCCTAGCGGGGGGTCGGTCCCCCCACAATGAGCAGTTCTTC. Full variable domain (remainder filled in from reference TRBV7-8 and TRBJ2-1): GAGVSQSPRYKVAKRGQDVALRCDPISGHVSLFWYQQALGQGPEFLTYFQNEAQLDKSGLPSDRFFAERPEGSVSTLKIQRTQQEDSAVYLCASSLGLAGGRSPHNEQFFGPGTRLTVL.